These T cell receptor beta chains were read from a single sample in a study of identical twins. TCRdb redid the calling of the 5' RACE reads with MiXCR, one entry per CDR3 protein. The sample lists some 730,000 distinct CDR3 sequences; about 20% were seen once. This sample also appeared in a second study, on T cells expressing NK-cell markers.

Sequenced sample: PBMCs. The receptor set was obtained from a woman aged 18-30 years in good health. CDR3s include the opening cysteine and the closing phenylalanine or tryptophan. A D gene is named only where the DNA matches it firmly. Clone sizes are given selectively: once, few, many, or a class where the clone is expanded.

abundance: .; j_gene: TRBJ1-1; v_gene: TRBV29-1; d_gene: .; CDR3aa: CSVEFSDTEAFF; CDR3nt: TGCAGCGTTGAGTTCTCGGACACTGAAGCTTTCTTT
abundance: few; j_gene: TRBJ1-5; v_gene: TRBV12-3/TRBV12-4; d_gene: .; CDR3aa: CASSRDRSDQPQHF; CDR3nt: TGTGCCAGCAGTCGGGATCGGTCCGATCAGCCCCAGCATTTT
abundance: few; j_gene: TRBJ2-1; v_gene: TRBV6-1; d_gene: TRBD2; CDR3aa: CASNKRGTSPRTEQFF; CDR3nt: TGTGCCAGCAACAAGAGGGGGACTAGCCCGAGGACAGAGCAGTTCTTC
abundance: few; j_gene: TRBJ2-7; v_gene: TRBV7-9; d_gene: TRBD1; CDR3aa: CASSLPGQLSYEQYF; CDR3nt: TGTGCCAGCAGCTTACCGGGACAGCTTTCCTACGAGCAGTACTTC
abundance: few; j_gene: TRBJ2-7; v_gene: TRBV7-9; d_gene: .; CDR3aa: CASSLAMYEQYF; CDR3nt: TGTGCCAGCAGCTTAGCGATGTACGAGCAGTACTTC
abundance: .; j_gene: TRBJ2-7; v_gene: TRBV18; d_gene: .; CDR3aa: CASSPRAGASSYEQYF; CDR3nt: TGTGCCAGCTCACCAAGGGCGGGGGCTAGCTCCTACGAGCAGTACTTC
abundance: many; j_gene: TRBJ1-1; v_gene: TRBV27; d_gene: .; CDR3aa: CASSFSGPNTEAFF; CDR3nt: TGTGCCAGCAGTTTTTCCGGACCGAACACTGAAGCTTTCTTT
abundance: .; j_gene: TRBJ1-1; v_gene: TRBV5-1; d_gene: .; CDR3aa: CASSRPTDRQDTEAFF; CDR3nt: TGCGCCAGCAGCCGACCGACGGACCGACAGGATACTGAAGCTTTCTTT
abundance: .; j_gene: TRBJ1-4; v_gene: TRBV6-1; d_gene: TRBD1; CDR3aa: CASSFGTATNEKLFF; CDR3nt: TGTGCCAGCAGCTTTGGGACAGCAACTAATGAAAAACTGTTTTTT
abundance: .; j_gene: TRBJ2-7; v_gene: TRBV5-1; d_gene: .; CDR3aa: CASSPTVTYEQYF; CDR3nt: TGCGCCAGCAGCCCGACAGTAACCTACGAGCAGTACTTC